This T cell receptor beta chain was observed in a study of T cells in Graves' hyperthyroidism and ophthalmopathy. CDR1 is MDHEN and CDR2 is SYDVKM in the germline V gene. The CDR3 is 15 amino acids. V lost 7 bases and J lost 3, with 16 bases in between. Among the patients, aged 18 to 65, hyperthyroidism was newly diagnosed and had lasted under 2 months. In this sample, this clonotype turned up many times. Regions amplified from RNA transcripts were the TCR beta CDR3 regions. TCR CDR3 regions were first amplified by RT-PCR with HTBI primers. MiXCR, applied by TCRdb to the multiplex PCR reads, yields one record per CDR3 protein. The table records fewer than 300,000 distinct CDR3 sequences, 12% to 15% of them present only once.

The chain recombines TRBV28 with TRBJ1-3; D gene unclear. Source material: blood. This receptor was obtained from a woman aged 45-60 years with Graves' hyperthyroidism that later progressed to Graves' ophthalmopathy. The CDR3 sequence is CASTSEGSDGNTIYF. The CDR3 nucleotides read TGTGCCAGCACCTCGGAAGGGAGTGATGGAAACACCATATATTTT.